The clone carrying this T cell receptor beta chain has a count of ten or more. The source of the sample is a study of human T cells and chemical hapten exposure. About the study: Patients additionally received therapeutic doses of diphenylcyclopropenone on the scalp once a week, and this continued throughout the approximately 22-week study. Predominantly women, the patients had alopecia areata, totalis or universalis.

Single cDNA molecules in the library carried unique molecular identifiers attached during preparation. Per the original methods: Individual samples carried between about 23,224 and 690,600 TCRs, with 95,638 as the median. Each CDR3 protein gets one entry after TCRdb re-called the RACE reads with MiXCR. TCRdb's processing, not the authors', yielded these V and J calls. The sample yields 80,000 to 95,000 distinct CDR3 sequences, about 11% seen once. Time point noted: patch test 2, 6 weeks after DPC sensitization. Treatment specified: therapeutic diphenylcyclopropenone sensitization with weekly scalp DPC. The CDR3 covers 14 residues. The V gene end was trimmed by 2 bases and the J gene end by 3 bases; junction bases not matched to a gene: 2. Germline V gene sequence: CDR1 SGHTA, CDR2 FQGNSA.

The sample here was whole blood, taken in connection with sensitization to the hapten diphenylcyclopropenone (DPC). The chain joins TRBV7-2 to TRBJ2-7, with TRBD2 matching over 9 bases. The clonotype was recovered from a man between 40 and 49 years old with alopecia areata. Some clones in this sample may be carry-over from other donors' samples. The CDR3 sequence: CASSLSGRSYEQYF. CDR3 DNA: TGTGCCAGCAGCTTAAGCGGGAGGAGCTACGAGCAGTACTTC.